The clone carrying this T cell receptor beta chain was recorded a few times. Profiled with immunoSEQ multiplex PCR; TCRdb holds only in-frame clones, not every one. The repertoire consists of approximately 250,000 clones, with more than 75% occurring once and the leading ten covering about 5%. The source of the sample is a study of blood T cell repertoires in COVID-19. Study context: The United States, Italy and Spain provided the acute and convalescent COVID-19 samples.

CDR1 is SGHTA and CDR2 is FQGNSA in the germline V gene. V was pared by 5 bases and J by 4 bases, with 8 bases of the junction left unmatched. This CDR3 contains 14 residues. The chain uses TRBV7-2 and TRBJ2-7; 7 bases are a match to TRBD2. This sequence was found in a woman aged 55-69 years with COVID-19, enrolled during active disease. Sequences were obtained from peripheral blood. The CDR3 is CASSPGGLPYEQYF. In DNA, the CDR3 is TGTGCCAGCAGCCCGGGGGGACTGCCTTACGAGCAGTACTTC.